This T cell receptor (beta chain) appears in the sequencing data of a study of T cell responses to AZD1222 COVID-19 vaccine. Overall study context: Combined were second doses at about 4 or about 12 weeks.

Profiling relied on immunoSEQ multiplex PCR, and the TCRdb table lists in-frame clones only, not all of them. The data contain 84,000 or so clones, approximately 92% of them singletons. Study-level results: Just a handful of AZD1222 recipients were seropositive at baseline. Repertoires were collected only later (after the peak T cell response had occurred). Two doses of AZD1222 preceded a rise in Spike-specific TCR breadth and depth.

CDR1 is LNHNV, CDR2 YYDKDF, per germline (reference sequence). The CDR3 runs to 14 residues. V was shortened by 0 bases and J by 7 bases, with 12 bases between the two germline ends. On this clone: Its antigen is not known.

This TCR was recovered from an adult in good health. This material consisted of peripheral blood, taken on day 0 of AZD1222 vaccination. This sequence joins TRBV15 and TRBJ2-5; D ambiguous. The CDR3 protein is CATSRDRTPVTQYF. The CDR3 nucleotides read TGTGCCACCAGCAGAGACAGGACGCCGGTGACCCAGTACTTC.